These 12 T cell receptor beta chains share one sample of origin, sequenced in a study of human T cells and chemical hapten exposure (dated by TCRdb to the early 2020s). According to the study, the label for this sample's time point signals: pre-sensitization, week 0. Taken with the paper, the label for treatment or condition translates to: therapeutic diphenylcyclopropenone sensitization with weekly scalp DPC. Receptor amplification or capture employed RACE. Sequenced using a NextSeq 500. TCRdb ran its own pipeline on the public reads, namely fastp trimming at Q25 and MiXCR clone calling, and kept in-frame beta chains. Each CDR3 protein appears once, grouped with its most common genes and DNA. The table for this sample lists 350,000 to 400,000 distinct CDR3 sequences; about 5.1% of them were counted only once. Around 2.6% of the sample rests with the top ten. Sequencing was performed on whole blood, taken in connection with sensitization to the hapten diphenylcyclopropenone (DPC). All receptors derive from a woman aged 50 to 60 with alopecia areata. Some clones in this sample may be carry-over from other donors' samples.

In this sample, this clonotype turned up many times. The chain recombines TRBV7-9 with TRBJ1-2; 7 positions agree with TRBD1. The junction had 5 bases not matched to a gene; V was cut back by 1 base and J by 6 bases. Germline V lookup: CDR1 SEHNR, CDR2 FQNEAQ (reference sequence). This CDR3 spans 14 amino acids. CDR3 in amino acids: CASSLGQGRHGYTF. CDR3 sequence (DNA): TGTGCCAGCAGCTTAGGACAGGGACGGCATGGCTACACCTTC.

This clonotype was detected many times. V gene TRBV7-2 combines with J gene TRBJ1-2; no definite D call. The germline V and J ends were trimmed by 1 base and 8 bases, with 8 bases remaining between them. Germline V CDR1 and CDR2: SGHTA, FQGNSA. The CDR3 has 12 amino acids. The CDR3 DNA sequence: TGTGCCAGCAGCTTAGAAGTCGGCGGCTACACCTTC. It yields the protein CASSLEVGGYTF.

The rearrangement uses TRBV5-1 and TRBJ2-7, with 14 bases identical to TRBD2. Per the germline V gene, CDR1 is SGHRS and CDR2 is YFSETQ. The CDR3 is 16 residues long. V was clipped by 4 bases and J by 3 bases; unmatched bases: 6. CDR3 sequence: CASSEGLAGALYEQYF. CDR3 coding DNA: TGCGCCAGCAGCGAGGGACTAGCGGGGGCCCTCTACGAGCAGTACTTC.

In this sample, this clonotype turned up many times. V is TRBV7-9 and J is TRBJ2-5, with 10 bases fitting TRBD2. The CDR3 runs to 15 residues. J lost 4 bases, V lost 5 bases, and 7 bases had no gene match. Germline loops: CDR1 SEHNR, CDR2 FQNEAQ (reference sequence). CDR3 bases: TGTGCCAGCAGCGAGGGGACTAGCGACCGAGAGACCCAGTACTTC. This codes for CASSEGTSDRETQYF.

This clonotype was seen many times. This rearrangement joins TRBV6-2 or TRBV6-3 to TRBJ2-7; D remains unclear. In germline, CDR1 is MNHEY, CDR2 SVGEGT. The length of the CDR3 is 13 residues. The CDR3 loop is CELDPGGAYEQYF. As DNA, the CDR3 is TGTGAATTAGATCCTGGCGGAGCCTACGAGCAGTACTTC.

The CDR3 region has the DNA TGCGCCAGCAGCCTGGACAGGGGGGCAACTAATGAAAAACTGTTTTTT. It specifies CASSLDRGATNEKLFF. The chain has TRBV4-1 and TRBJ1-4; 10 nucleotides agree with TRBD1. Germline CDR1 and CDR2: MGHRA and YSYEKL. Unmatched junction bases numbered 2, after V lost 4 bases and J lost 0 bases. The CDR3 runs 16 residues.

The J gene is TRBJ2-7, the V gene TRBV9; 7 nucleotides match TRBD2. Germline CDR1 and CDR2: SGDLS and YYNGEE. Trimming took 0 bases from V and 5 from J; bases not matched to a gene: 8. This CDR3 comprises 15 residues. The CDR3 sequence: CASSVATTSIDEQYF. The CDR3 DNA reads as TGTGCCAGCAGCGTAGCCACGACTAGCATCGACGAGCAGTACTTC. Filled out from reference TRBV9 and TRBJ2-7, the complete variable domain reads DSGVTQTPKHLITATGQRVTLRCSPRSGDLSVYWYQQSLDQGLQFLIQYYNGEERAKGNILERFSAQQFPDLHSELNLSSLELGDSALYFCASSVATTSIDEQYFGPGTRLTVT.

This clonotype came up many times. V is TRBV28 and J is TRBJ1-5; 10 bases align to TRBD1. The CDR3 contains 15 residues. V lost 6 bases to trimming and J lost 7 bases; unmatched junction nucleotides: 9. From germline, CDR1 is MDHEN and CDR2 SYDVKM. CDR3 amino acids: CASSGGTGEGQPQHF. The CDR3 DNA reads TGTGCCAGCAGCGGGGGGACAGGGGAGGGACAGCCCCAGCATTTT. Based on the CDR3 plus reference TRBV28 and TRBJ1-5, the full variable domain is DVKVTQSSRYLVKRTGEKVFLECVQDMDHENMFWYRQDPGLGLRLIYFSYDVKMKEKGDIPEGYSVSREKKERFSLILESASTNQTSMYLCASSGGTGEGQPQHFGDGTRLSIL.

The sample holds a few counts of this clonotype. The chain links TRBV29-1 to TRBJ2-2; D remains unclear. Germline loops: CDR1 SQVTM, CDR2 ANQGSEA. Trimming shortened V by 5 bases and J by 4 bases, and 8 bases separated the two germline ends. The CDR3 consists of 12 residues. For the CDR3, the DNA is TGCAGCGTTTATCTGACCACCGGGGAGCTGTTTTTT. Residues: CSVYLTTGELFF.

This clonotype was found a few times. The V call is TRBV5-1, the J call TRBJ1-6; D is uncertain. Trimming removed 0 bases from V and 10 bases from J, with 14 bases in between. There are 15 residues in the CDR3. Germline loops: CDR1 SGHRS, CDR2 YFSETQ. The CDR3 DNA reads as TGCGCCAGCAGCTTGGATGCCAACGGAAACTCACCCCTCCACTTT. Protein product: CASSLDANGNSPLHF.

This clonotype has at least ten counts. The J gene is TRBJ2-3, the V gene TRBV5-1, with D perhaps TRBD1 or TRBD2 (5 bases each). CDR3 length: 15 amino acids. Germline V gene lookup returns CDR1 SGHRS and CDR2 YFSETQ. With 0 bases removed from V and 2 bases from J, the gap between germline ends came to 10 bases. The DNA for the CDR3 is TGCGCCAGCAGCTTGGTCGGGGCCCTCACAGATACGCAGTATTTT. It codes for CASSLVGALTDTQYF.

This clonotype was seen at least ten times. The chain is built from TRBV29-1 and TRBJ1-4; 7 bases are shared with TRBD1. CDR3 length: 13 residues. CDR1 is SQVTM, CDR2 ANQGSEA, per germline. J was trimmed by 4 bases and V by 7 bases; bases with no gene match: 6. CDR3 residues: CSGGDSGNEKLFF. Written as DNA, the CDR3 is TGCAGCGGGGGGGACAGCGGTAATGAAAAACTGTTTTTT.